A selection of T cell receptor beta chains follows, all from one sample in a study of shared clonotypes between healthy human individuals. Assay used: immunoSEQ multiplex PCR; TCRdb lists only in-frame clones, some missing. The table includes roughly 2 million clones, under 97% detected once. Sequenced: naive CD4+ T cells sorted from blood. Receptors originate from a man younger than 35 in good health. CDR3s leave out the opening cysteine and the closing phenylalanine or tryptophan.

v_gene,CDR3aa
TRBV6-1,ASSEPGQGAYYT
TRBV6-5,ASSYDGTIGNPLH
TRBV28,ASSFQDTQY
TRBV7-2,ASSIDRGVYGYT
TRBV15,ATSRGRSVLGANVLT
TRBV11-2,ASSLARWSNYEQY
TRBV7-2,ASSRIGGQIYEQY
TRBV14,ASSQLDGYTQY
TRBV4-1,ASSQERRAGTEAF
TRBV9,ASSVEGFLLTDTQY
TRBV6-6,AGYQSWGYT
TRBV6-5,ASSRTSGNTIY
TRBV6-5,ASVAYTGTRY
TRBV9,ASSSYSNPGELF
TRBV18,ASSDQSGGLNYGYT
TRBV7-9,ASNSVGAGYGYT
TRBV18,ASSPPGGGGEQY
TRBV5-1,ASSLGTGLDEQY
TRBV11-2,ASTLLGRQETQY
TRBV5-1,ASSSGGTYGYT
TRBV6-1,ASSERIQETQY
TRBV29-1,SVRNADREETQY
TRBV5-1,ASSKNLAGVGDTQY
TRBV28,ASSSGGAPLTEQY
TRBV9,ASSRGTDQGYGYT
TRBV18,ASFTAGLAGELF
TRBV10-2,ASSESGFSIETQY
TRBV4-1,ASSQDATSGPYEQY
TRBV7-9,ASSIQREGPYEQY
TRBV6-1,ASERGSYEQY
TRBV30,AWYSYEQY
TRBV18,ASSPGVGETQY
TRBV7-2,ASSLALVAPSGNNEQF
TRBV5-1,ASSPDINSPLH
TRBV27,ASSLLGDFYPPTGYEQF
TRBV10-3,AISAGMSTDTQY
TRBV6-1,ASSEGQLISNQPQH
TRBV9,ASSVVASGKGTDTQY
TRBV18,ASSPREAGEQF
TRBV30,AWSVKMNTEAF
TRBV10-3,AISGPGTGTYEQY
TRBV7-9,ASSLGSTDTQY
TRBV18,ASSPLGGAEVYT
TRBV25-1,ASSELSSYNSPLH
TRBV10-3,AISRDSGNTIY
TRBV18,ASSPPSVGGVYEQF
TRBV29-1,SVEDGRRTDTQY
TRBV10-3,AIRSAGTGNTEAF